The 20 T cell receptor beta chains below all came from one sample that was sequenced in a study of T cells in Graves' hyperthyroidism and ophthalmopathy. It was RNA transcripts that yielded the amplified TCR beta CDR3 regions. First-round RT-PCR targeting the TCR CDR3 was performed with the HTBI primer set. A single record per CDR3 protein comes from TCRdb applying MiXCR to the multiplex PCR reads. This table has fewer than 900,000 distinct CDR3 sequences, approximately 19% appearing once. The source material was blood. Every receptor here comes from a woman aged 50 to 65 with Graves' hyperthyroidism that later progressed to Graves' ophthalmopathy.

CDR3 in DNA: TGTGCCAGCAGTCCATTGGGTGCGCCTTCACCCCTCCACTTT. Its translation is CASSPLGAPSPLHF. The chain recombines TRBV27 with TRBJ1-6; D remains unclear. Trimming pared 5 bases from V and 9 bases from J, leaving 14 bases between. Germline values: CDR1 MNHEY, CDR2 SMNVEV (reference sequence). This CDR3 is 14 amino acids long.

This clonotype was recorded at least ten times. This chain uses TRBV11-2 with TRBJ1-1; D is unclear. V gave up 3 bases and J gave up 4 bases, with 12 bases separating them. CDR1 is SGHAT, CDR2 FQNNGV, per germline. The CDR3 totals 14 residues. CDR3 DNA: TGTGCCAGCAGCTTCGGGCTCACGGGCACTGAAGCTTTCTTT. It specifies CASSFGLTGTEAFF.

In its sample, this clonotype was seen many times. The chain is built from TRBV2 and TRBJ1-2, with a tentative D call TRBD1 (5 bases). CDR1 is SNHLY and CDR2 is FYNNEI in the germline V gene. The CDR3 length is 15 residues. Trimming took 7 bases from V and 0 from J, leaving 15 bases between them. The DNA for the CDR3 is TGTGCCAGCATCCCTAGACAGCTCTCTAACTATGGCTACACCTTC. Protein sequence: CASIPRQLSNYGYTF.

V gene TRBV30 combines with J gene TRBJ1-4; D ambiguous. Germline V gene lookup returns CDR1 GTSNPN and CDR2 SVGIG (reference sequence). Trimming stripped 4 bases from V and 8 bases from J, with 14 bases between. The CDR3 runs 13 residues. CDR3 amino acids: CAWTMMGREKLFF. CDR3 DNA sequence: TGTGCCTGGACTATGATGGGGAGGGAAAAACTGTTTTTT.

This clonotype was seen at least ten times. CDR3 amino acids: CASSLGWGQGQSPLHF. The DNA for the CDR3 is TGTGCCAGCAGCTTAGGGTGGGGACAGGGGCAATCACCCCTCCACTTT. This chain joins TRBV7-2 and TRBJ1-6; 10 positions agree with TRBD1. The CDR3 runs 16 residues. After removal of 1 base from V and 10 bases from J, the junction contained 7 bases not matched to a gene. Germline V CDR1 and CDR2: SGHTA, FQGNSA.

This clonotype came up many times. This rearrangement joins TRBV20-1 to TRBJ2-1, with D unresolved. This CDR3 region has 13 residues. V shed 4 bases and J shed 5 bases, with 12 bases lying between them. CDR1 and CDR2 from the germline V gene are DFQATT and SNEGSKA (reference sequence). The CDR3 loop is CSANNPTNNEQFF. In DNA, the CDR3 is TGCAGTGCTAATAATCCGACAAACAATGAGCAGTTCTTC.

In its sample, this clonotype was seen a few times. The V and J genes are TRBV9 and TRBJ1-1, with TRBD1 matching 8 bases. CDR3 size: 14 residues. CDR1 SGDLS and CDR2 YYNGEE come from the germline V gene. J was trimmed by 5 bases and V by 3 bases; bases with no gene match: 6. The CDR3 region is CASSATGGLTEAFF. The CDR3 coding sequence is TGTGCCAGCAGCGCCACAGGGGGTCTGACTGAAGCTTTCTTT.

The V gene is TRBV5-1, the J gene TRBJ2-4; D may be TRBD1 (5 bases). CDR1 and CDR2 from the germline V gene are SGHRS and YFSETQ. The CDR3 has 14 amino acids. The V gene lost 0 bases and the J gene lost 6 bases, with 10 bases spanning the gap. CDR3 amino acids: CASSLATQGNIQYF. In DNA, the CDR3 is TGCGCCAGCAGCTTGGCTACTCAGGGAAACATTCAGTACTTC.

This clonotype was counted at least ten times. The rearrangement uses TRBV30 and TRBJ2-3, with TRBD2 as a possible D gene (5 bases). V lost 0 bases, J lost 0 bases, and 10 bases lay in between. The CDR3 is made up of 15 amino acids. Germline-derived CDR1 and CDR2 are GTSNPN and SVGIG (reference sequence). CDR3 coding DNA: TGTGCCTGGAGTGTCGGGGAAGGGAGCACAGATACGCAGTATTTT. Amino acid sequence: CAWSVGEGSTDTQYF. The variable domain in full, with the rest retrieved from reference TRBV30 and TRBJ2-3, is SQTIHQWPATLVQPVGSPLSLECTVEGTSNPNLYWYRQAAGRGLQLLFYSVGIGQISSEVPQNLSASRPQDRQFILSSKKLLLSDSGFYLCAWSVGEGSTDTQYFGPGTRLTVL.

The chain recombines TRBV6-6 with TRBJ2-1; maybe TRBD2 (7 bases). The CDR3 contains 18 residues. In germline, CDR1 is MNHNY, CDR2 SVGAGI (reference sequence). The germline V and J ends were trimmed by 2 bases and 1 base, with 18 bases remaining between them. DNA of the CDR3: TGTGCCAGCAGTTACGGGGGGGCCGGTCTTGGTTCCTACAATGAGCAGTTCTTC. Translation gives CASSYGGAGLGSYNEQFF.

This clonotype appeared a few times. The rearrangement links TRBV20-1 to TRBJ1-3, with 8 bases matching TRBD1. With 3 bases clipped from V and 0 bases from J, the junction kept 4 bases outside the gene matches. Germline V gene lookup returns CDR1 DFQATT and CDR2 SNEGSKA (reference sequence). The length of the CDR3 is 15 residues. CDR3 region: CSARQGARSGNTIYF. The CDR3 nucleotides read TGCAGTGCTAGGCAGGGGGCGCGCTCTGGAAACACCATATATTTT.

This clonotype was observed a handful of times. The chain carries TRBV29-1 and TRBJ1-6; no firm D call. The V end was cut by 0 bases, the J end by 8 bases, with 8 bases between. This CDR3 is built from 13 residues. Germline V gene lookup returns CDR1 SQVTM and CDR2 ANQGSEA. In DNA, the CDR3 is TGCAGCGTTGAAGACAGTACGGATTCACCCCTCCACTTT. Translating it yields CSVEDSTDSPLHF.

This clonotype was found once. This chain joins TRBV6-1 and TRBJ2-3; 9 bases match TRBD1. CDR1 and CDR2 (germline): MNHNS, SASEGT. J lost 9 bases, V lost 8 bases, and 12 bases had no gene match. The length of the CDR3 is 14 residues. The CDR3 here is CASYETGGNWTQYF. The CDR3 DNA follows: TGTGCCAGCTACGAGACAGGGGGAAACTGGACGCAGTATTTT.

Remarks on this clonotype: One end of the junction is discordant with germline, which a read error may explain. The rearrangement links TRBV4-2 to TRBJ1-3; weak D call: TRBD1 (6 bases). Looked up from germline, CDR1 is LGHNA and CDR2 is YNFKEQ. This CDR3 comprises 18 residues. The chain's CDR3 is CASSQALRRGASGNTIYF. The CDR3 DNA sequence: TGTGCCAGCAGCCAAGCTCTGCGAAGGGGGGCCTCTGGGAACACCATATATTTT.

This clonotype was observed a few times. V is TRBV20-1 and J is TRBJ1-6, with D unresolved. Germline V gene lookup returns CDR1 DFQATT and CDR2 SNEGSKA (reference sequence). V dropped 0 bases and J dropped 3 bases, with 15 bases sitting between them. The CDR3 contains 17 residues. The CDR3 DNA sequence: TGCAGTGCTAGAGACACCCTGCACGCGGTCTATAATTCACCCCTCCACTTT. Translating gives CSARDTLHAVYNSPLHF.

This clonotype was picked up many times. This chain uses TRBV19 with TRBJ1-1; possibly TRBD1 for D (6 bases). The V and J ends lost 3 bases and 4 bases respectively, with 6 bases between them. Germline loops: CDR1 LNHDA, CDR2 SQIVND (reference sequence). The CDR3 has 12 residues. The CDR3 DNA reads TGTGCCAGTAGTATCAGGGGCACTGAAGCTTTCTTT. It encodes CASSIRGTEAFF.

J is TRBJ1-6 and V is TRBV20-1; maybe TRBD1 (6 bases). V gave up 5 bases and J gave up 6 bases, with 14 bases separating them. The CDR3 is 14 amino acids. The germline V gene encodes CDR1 DFQATT and CDR2 SNEGSKA (reference sequence). CDR3 DNA: TGCAGTGCTTCAAATACAGGGACTAATTCACCCCTCCACTTT. Protein: CSASNTGTNSPLHF.

V usage is TRBV5-4 and J usage is TRBJ2-1; 12 bases map to TRBD2. With V trimmed by 0 bases and J by 8 bases, 6 bases remained unmatched. The CDR3 extends over 16 amino acids. CDR1 SGHNT and CDR2 YYREEE come from the germline V gene (reference sequence). The CDR3, as DNA: TGTGCCAGCAGCTTGGACCTAGCGGGGGGGCCGGATGAGCAGTTCTTC. This translates into CASSLDLAGGPDEQFF. The whole variable domain, filled in from reference TRBV5-4 and TRBJ2-1, reads ETGVTQSPTHLIKTRGQQVTLRCSSQSGHNTVSWYQQALGQGPQFIFQYYREEENGRGNFPPRFSGLQFPNYSSELNVNALELDDSALYLCASSLDLAGGPDEQFFGPGTRLTVL.

This clonotype was observed a handful of times. CDR3 nucleotides: TGTGCCAGCAGCTTTGCCGGGACAGGGGGCGCCGGAGATACGCAGTATTTT. Amino acid sequence: CASSFAGTGGAGDTQYF. The chain joins TRBV7-9 to TRBJ2-3; 12 positions match TRBD1. From germline, CDR1 is SEHNR and CDR2 FQNEAQ (reference sequence). CDR3 length: 17 residues. J lost 5 bases, V lost 3 bases, and 9 bases had no gene match.

Remarks on this clonotype: Mismatch with germline at one junction end may stem from a read error. This chain links TRBV12-3 or TRBV12-4 with TRBJ2-3, with D unclear. The CDR3 runs to 14 residues. CDR3 DNA sequence: TGTGCCAGCAGTCCCCGCCTAAGCACAGATACGGAGTATTTT. Its translation: CASSPRLSTDTEYF.